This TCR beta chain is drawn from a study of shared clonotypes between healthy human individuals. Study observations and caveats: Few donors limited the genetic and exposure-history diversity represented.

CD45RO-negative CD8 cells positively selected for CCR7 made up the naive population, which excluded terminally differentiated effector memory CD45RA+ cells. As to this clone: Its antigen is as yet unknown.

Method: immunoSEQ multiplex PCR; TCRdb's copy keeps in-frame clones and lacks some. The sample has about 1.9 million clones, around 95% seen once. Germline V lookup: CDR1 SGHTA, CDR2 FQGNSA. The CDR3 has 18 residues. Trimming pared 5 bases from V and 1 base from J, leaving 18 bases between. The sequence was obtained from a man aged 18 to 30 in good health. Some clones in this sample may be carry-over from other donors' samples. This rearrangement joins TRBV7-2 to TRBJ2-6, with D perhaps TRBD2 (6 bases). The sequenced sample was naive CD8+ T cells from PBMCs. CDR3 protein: CASSLLRGGSSGANVLTF. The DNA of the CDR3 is TGTGCCAGCAGCCTCCTGCGGGGAGGATCTTCTGGGGCCAACGTCCTGACTTTC. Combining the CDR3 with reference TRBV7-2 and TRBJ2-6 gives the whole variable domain GAGVSQSPSNKVTEKGKDVELRCDPISGHTALYWYRQSLGQGLEFLIYFQGNSAPDKSGLPSDRFSAERTGGSVSTLTIQRTQQEDSAVYLCASSLLRGGSSGANVLTFGAGSRLTVL.